This T cell receptor (beta chain) stems from a study of T cell clonality in common variable immunodeficiency. Study-level findings and limits: CVID subjects showed higher TCRbeta clonality than healthy controls.

Donors gave roughly 5 to 8 ml heparinized peripheral whole blood. This clone has at least ten counts. What it binds is unknown. The CDR3 end is not reached by the read, which stops 3 residues before it; the germline J gene fills it in. The V and J ends lost 6 bases and 8 bases respectively, with 27 bases between them. Germline lookup yields CDR1 MNHEY and CDR2 SVGEGT. The CDR3 is 17 residues long. CVID and control samples used equivalent genomic DNA input. Data came from immunoSEQ multiplex PCR; TCRdb stores just in-frame clones and leaves some out. This sample carries about 34,000 clones, none of them present only once.

The source is a person aged 18 to 75 in good health. This chain uses TRBV6-2 or TRBV6-3 with TRBJ2-3; possible D gene TRBD2, 6 bases. Material for sequencing was peripheral blood mononuclear cells. The part of the CDR3 DNA that was read is TGTGCCAGCAGCGGATTCCTAGCGTCATCCGGCTGGGTTACG. Translation gives CASSGFLASSGWVT. In full, the CDR3 reads CASSGFLASSGWVTQYF.